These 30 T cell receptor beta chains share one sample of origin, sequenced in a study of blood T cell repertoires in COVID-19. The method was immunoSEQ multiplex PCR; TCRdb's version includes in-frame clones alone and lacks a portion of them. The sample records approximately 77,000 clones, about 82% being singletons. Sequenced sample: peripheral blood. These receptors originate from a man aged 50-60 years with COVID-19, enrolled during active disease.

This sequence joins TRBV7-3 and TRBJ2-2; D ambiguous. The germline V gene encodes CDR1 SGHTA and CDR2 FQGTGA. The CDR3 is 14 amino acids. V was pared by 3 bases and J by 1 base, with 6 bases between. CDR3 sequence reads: CASSLGRNTGELFF. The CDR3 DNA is TGTGCCAGCAGCTTGGGCAGGAACACCGGGGAGCTGTTTTTT.

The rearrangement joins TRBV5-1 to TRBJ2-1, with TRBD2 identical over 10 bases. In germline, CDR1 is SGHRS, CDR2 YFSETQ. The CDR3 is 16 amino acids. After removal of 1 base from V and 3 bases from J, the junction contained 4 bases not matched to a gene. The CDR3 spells CASSLSSSGGYNEQFF. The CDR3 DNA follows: TGCGCCAGCAGCTTGTCGTCTAGCGGGGGCTACAATGAGCAGTTCTTC.

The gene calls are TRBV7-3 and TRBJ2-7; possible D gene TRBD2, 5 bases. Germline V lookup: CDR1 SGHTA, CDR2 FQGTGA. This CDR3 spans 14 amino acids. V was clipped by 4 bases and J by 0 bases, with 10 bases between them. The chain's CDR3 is CASSSDAGSYEQYF. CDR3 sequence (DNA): TGTGCCAGCAGCTCAGATGCGGGCTCCTACGAGCAGTACTTC.

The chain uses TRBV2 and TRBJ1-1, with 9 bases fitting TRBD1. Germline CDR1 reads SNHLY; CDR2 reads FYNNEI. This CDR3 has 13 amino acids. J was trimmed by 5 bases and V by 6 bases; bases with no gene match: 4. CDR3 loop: CASRDRGRTEAFF. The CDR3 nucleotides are TGTGCCAGCAGGGACAGGGGAAGGACTGAAGCTTTCTTT.

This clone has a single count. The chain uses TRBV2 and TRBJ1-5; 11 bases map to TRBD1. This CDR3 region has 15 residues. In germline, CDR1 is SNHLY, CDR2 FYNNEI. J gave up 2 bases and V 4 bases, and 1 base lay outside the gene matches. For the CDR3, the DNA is TGTGCCAGCAGTGGGGACAGGGGGGGCAATCAGCCCCAGCATTTT. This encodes CASSGDRGGNQPQHF.

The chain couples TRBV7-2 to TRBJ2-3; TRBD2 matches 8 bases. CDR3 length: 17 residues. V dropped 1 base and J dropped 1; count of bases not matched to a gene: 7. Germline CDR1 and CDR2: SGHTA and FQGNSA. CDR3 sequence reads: CASSLGAGGHRTDTQYF. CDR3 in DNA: TGTGCCAGCAGCTTAGGGGCGGGAGGCCATCGCACAGATACGCAGTATTTT.

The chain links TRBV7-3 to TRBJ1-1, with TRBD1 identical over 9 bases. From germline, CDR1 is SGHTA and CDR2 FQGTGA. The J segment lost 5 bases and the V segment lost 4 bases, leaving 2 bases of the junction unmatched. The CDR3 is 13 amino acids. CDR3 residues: CASSSGTGTEAFF. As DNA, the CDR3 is TGTGCCAGCAGCTCCGGGACAGGGACTGAAGCTTTCTTT.

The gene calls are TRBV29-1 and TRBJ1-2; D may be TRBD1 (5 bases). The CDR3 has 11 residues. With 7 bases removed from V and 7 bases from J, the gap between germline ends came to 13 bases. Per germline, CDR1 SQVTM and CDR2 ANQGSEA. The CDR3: CSALGGTGYTF. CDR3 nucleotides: TGCAGCGCATTGGGGGGGACTGGCTACACCTTC.

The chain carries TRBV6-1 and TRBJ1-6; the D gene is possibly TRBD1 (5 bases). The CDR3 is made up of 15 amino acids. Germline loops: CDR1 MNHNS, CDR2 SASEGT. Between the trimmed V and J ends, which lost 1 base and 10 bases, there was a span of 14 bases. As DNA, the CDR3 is TGTGCCAGCAGTGAAGAGGGCAGGGTAGGGTCACCCCTCCACTTT. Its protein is CASSEEGRVGSPLHF.

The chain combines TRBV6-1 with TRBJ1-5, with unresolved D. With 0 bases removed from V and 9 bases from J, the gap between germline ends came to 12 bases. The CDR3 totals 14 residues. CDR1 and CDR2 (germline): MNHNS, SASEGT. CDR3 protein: CASSEASLQRPQHF. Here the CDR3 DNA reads TGTGCCAGCAGTGAAGCGTCCCTCCAGCGGCCCCAGCATTTT.

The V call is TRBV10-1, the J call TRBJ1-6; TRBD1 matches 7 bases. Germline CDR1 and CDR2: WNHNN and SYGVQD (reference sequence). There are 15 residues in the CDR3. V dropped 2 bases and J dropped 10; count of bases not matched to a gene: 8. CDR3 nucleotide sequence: TGCGCCAGCAGTGAGGATCCGACAGGGTTGTCACCCCTCCACTTT. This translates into CASSEDPTGLSPLHF.

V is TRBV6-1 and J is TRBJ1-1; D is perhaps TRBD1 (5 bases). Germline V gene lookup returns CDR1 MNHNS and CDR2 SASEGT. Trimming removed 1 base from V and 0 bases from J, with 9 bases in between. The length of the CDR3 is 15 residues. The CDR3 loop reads CASSEVGDLNTEAFF. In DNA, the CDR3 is TGTGCCAGCAGTGAAGTAGGGGATTTGAACACTGAAGCTTTCTTT.

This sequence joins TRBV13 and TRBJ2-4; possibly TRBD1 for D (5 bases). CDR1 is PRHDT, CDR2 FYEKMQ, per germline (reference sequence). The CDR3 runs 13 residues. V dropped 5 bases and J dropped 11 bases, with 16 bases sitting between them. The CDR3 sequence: CASSLREARLQYF. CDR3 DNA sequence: TGTGCCAGCAGCCTCAGGGAAGCGCGGCTTCAGTACTTC.

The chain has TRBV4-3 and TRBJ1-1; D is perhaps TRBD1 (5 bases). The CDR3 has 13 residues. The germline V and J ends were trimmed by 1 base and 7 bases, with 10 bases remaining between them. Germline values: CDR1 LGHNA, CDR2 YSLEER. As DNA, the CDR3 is TGCGCCAGCAGCCAAGGGACAAGGCTTGAAGCTTTCTTT. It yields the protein CASSQGTRLEAFF.

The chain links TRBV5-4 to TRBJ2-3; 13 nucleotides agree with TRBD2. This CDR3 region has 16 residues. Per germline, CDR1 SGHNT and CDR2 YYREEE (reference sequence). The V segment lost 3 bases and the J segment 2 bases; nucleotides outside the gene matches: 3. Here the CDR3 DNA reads TGTGCCAGCAGCTCGGGACTAGCGGGAACCACAGATACGCAGTATTTT. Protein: CASSSGLAGTTDTQYF.

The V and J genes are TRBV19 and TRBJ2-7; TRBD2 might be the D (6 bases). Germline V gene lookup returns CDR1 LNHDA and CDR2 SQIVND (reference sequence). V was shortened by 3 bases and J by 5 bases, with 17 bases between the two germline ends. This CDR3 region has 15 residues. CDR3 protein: CASSMPGPAGHEQYF. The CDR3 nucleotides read TGTGCCAGTAGTATGCCGGGACCCGCGGGACACGAGCAGTACTTC.

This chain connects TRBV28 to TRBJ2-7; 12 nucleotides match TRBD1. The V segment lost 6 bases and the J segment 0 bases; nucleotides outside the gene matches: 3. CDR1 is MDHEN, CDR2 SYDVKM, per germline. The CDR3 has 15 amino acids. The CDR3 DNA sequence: TGTGCCAGCAGCTGGGGACAGGGGGCCTCCTACGAGCAGTACTTC. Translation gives CASSWGQGASYEQYF.

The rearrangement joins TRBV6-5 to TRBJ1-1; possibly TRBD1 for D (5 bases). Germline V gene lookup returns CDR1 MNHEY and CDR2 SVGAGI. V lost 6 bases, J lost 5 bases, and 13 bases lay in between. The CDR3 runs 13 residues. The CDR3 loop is CASSSRGRTEAFF. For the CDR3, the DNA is TGTGCCAGCAGCAGTAGGGGTAGAACTGAAGCTTTCTTT.

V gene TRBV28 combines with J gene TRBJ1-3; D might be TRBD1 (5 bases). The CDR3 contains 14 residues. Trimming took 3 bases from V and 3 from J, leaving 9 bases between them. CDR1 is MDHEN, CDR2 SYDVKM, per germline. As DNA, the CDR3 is TGTGCCAGCAGTTTTACAGGATTTGGAAACACCATATATTTT. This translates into CASSFTGFGNTIYF. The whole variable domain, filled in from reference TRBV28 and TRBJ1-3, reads DVKVTQSSRYLVKRTGEKVFLECVQDMDHENMFWYRQDPGLGLRLIYFSYDVKMKEKGDIPEGYSVSREKKERFSLILESASTNQTSMYLCASSFTGFGNTIYFGEGSWLTVV.

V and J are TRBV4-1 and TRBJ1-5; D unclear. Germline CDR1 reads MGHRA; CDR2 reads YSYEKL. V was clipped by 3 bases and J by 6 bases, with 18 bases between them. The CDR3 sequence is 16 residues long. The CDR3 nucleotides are TGCGCCAGCAGCCAGTACCGGGCCCAAGAGGGTCAGCCCCAGCATTTT. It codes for CASSQYRAQEGQPQHF.

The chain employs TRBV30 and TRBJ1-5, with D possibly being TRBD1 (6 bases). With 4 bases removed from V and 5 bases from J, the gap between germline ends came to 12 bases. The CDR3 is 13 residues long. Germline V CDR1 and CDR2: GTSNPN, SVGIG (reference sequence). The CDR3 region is CAWNGQSDQPQHF. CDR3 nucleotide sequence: TGTGCCTGGAACGGACAGTCGGATCAGCCCCAGCATTTT.

The CDR3 bases are TGTGCCAGCAGCTTATTCCGGGGTCCAGCTAACTATGGCTACACCTTC. Translating it yields CASSLFRGPANYGYTF. J is TRBJ1-2 and V is TRBV5-6; no reliable D call. Trimming removed 2 bases at V and 0 bases at J, with 14 bases between. CDR1 and CDR2 from the germline V gene are SGHDT and YYEEEE. The CDR3 covers 16 residues.

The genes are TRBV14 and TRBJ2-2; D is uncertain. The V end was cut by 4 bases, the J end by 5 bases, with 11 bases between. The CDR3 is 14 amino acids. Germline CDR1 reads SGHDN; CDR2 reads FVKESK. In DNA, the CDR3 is TGTGCCAGCAGCCCCGAGAGTTGGACCGGGGAGCTGTTTTTT. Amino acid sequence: CASSPESWTGELFF. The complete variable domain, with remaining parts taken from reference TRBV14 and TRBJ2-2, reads EAGVTQFPSHSVIEKGQTVTLRCDPISGHDNLYWYRRVMGKEIKFLLHFVKESKQDESGMPNNRFLAERTGGTYSTLKVQPAELEDSGVYFCASSPESWTGELFFGEGSRLTVL.

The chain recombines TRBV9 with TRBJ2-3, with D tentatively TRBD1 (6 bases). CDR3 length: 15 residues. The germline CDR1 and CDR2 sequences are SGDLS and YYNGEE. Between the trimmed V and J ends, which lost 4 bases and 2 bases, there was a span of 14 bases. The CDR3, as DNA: TGTGCCAGCAGCCTCTTGACAGGATACACAGATACGCAGTATTTT. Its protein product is CASSLLTGYTDTQYF.

In DNA form, the CDR3 reads TGTGCCAGCCCTCTCGACGGGAGAACAGATACGCAGTATTTT. Translation gives CASPLDGRTDTQYF. The chain combines TRBV6-5 with TRBJ2-3; tentatively, D is TRBD2 (6 bases). This CDR3 comprises 14 residues. Germline V CDR1 and CDR2: MNHEY, SVGAGI. V was trimmed by 8 bases and J by 3 bases, leaving 15 bases between them.

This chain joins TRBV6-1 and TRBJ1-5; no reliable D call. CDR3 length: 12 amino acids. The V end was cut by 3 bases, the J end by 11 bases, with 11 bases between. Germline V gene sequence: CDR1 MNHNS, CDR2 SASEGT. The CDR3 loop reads CASSDSITAQHF. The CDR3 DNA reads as TGTGCCAGCAGTGACAGCATAACAGCCCAGCATTTT.

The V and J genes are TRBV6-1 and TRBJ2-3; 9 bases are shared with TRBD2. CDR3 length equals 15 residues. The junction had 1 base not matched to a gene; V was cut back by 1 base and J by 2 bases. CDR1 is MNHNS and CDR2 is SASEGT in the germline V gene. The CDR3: CASSEVAGATDTQYF. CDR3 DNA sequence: TGTGCCAGCAGTGAAGTAGCGGGGGCCACAGATACGCAGTATTTT.

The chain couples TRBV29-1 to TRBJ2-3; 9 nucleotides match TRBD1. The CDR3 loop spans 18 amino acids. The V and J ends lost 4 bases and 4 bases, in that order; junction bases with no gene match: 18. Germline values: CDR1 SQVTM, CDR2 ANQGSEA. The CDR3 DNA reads TGCAGCGTTGTAGGACCGGGACAGGGTATGAACACAGCAGATACGCAGTATTTT. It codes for CSVVGPGQGMNTADTQYF.

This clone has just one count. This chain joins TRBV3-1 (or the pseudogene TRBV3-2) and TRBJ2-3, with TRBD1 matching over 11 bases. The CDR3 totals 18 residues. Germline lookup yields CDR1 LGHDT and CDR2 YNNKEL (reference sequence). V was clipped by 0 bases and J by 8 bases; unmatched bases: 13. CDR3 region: CASSQDWADRGPVPTQYF. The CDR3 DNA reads TGTGCCAGCAGCCAAGATTGGGCGGACAGGGGGCCCGTTCCTACGCAGTATTTT.

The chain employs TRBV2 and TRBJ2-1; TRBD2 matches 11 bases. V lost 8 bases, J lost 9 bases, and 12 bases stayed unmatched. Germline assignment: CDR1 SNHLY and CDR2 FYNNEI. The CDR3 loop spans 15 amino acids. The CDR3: CASGRLAGGPVEQFF. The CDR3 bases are TGTGCCAGCGGCCGCTTAGCGGGAGGGCCCGTTGAGCAGTTCTTC.